This T cell receptor beta chain was obtained from a study of blood T cell repertoires in COVID-19. Overall study: Spain, Italy and the United States supplied samples that represented acute and convalescent COVID-19.

Germline V gives CDR1 MNHEY, CDR2 SMNVEV (reference sequence). The CDR3 consists of 11 residues. Trimming took off 5 bases at V and 7 bases at J, with 6 bases between the two ends. Participants had their cohort set by participant-reported clinical history. Method: immunoSEQ multiplex PCR; TCRdb's copy keeps in-frame clones and lacks some. The sample has about 160,000 clones; approximately 81% are singletons. The chain uses TRBV27 and TRBJ1-5; no clear D gene. This receptor was identified in a woman aged 50 to 60 who had recovered from COVID-19. The sequenced sample consisted of PBMCs or T cells enriched from blood (not recorded which). The CDR3 reads CASSKRQPQHF. The CDR3 DNA follows: TGTGCCAGCAGTAAACGGCAGCCCCAGCATTTT.